This T cell receptor beta chain was observed in a study of T-cell reconstitution after alpha-beta-depleted transplantation in children. Overall study results and limits: Diversity of TCRbeta at day 60 was high in some patients, arising from surviving recipient T cells and thymic progenitors. Reports say that about two months after transplant, the alpha-beta T cells came out of several hundred graft clones that had expanded. The authors attributed T-cell counts and diversity one year after transplant mostly to newly produced T cells.

As concerns this clonotype: Its antigen remains unknown. A single base separates this from a much larger clone, so it may be a read error. This CDR3 fails to terminate in the conserved phenylalanine or tryptophan, so it likely reflects a read error.

TCRbeta library preparation incorporated unique molecular identifiers. TCRdb re-called the PCR reads with MiXCR, one entry per CDR3 protein. The table lists 600,000 to 700,000 distinct CDR3 sequences, around 12% of them singletons. Sample: PBMCs, taken before TCRalphabeta/CD19-depleted stem cell transplant. The TCR was taken from a girl aged 2-10 years with congenital amegakaryocytic thrombocytopenia, due to receive a stem cell transplant.

The CDR3, as DNA: TGCGCCAGCAGCCCAGGAGCTTACCAGCACAATGAGCAGTTCTTG. Amino acid sequence: CASSPGAYQHNEQFL. The gene calls are TRBV5-1 and TRBJ2-1; D is ambiguous. CDR3 length: 15 residues. Germline CDR1 and CDR2: SGHRS and YFSETQ. V lost 4 bases to trimming and J lost 5 bases, with 16 bases between them.